What follows is one T cell receptor (beta chain) and its context. The specificity of this receptor is unknown. No base quality information exists; no much larger clone differs at one position. TCRbeta CDR3 regions were amplified from genomic DNA by means of the immunoSEQ Assay, a bias-controlled multiplex PCR. In the source study's methods: The number of nucleated cells in each sample was estimated by amplification of reference gene primers within the assay. To quantify the absolute abundance of each unique TCRbeta CDR3 rearrangement, sequence reads were collapsed and filtered. For each sample, productive Simpson clonality was calculated by taking the square root of Simpson's diversity index across productive rearrangements. TCRdb provides this immuneACCESS table in a form limited to in-frame rearrangements. Some clones are lacking; in checked studies, under half of them reflect an unresolved V gene, and why the rest are absent is not known. From that table come the V and J calls and clone size; the DNA was used to work out D and trimming. The sample has around 160,000 clones on record, about 84% of them singletons. Jointly, the top ten make up 10% to 15% of the sample.

At the junction V is shortened by 3 bases and J by 0 bases, with 11 bases in between. CDR1 KGHSH and CDR2 LQKENI are derived from the germline V gene. The CDR3 starts with the cysteine, ends with the phenylalanine, and has 15 residues. Solely the CDR3 DNA is kept, with 45 bases framed from the first base. Collaborating institutions collected whole blood in K2EDTA tubes following their own protocols. For TCRbeta analysis, collaborators shipped samples in one of three forms: frozen whole blood, isolated PBMCs, or DNA extracted from either of those sample types. The sample belongs to a study of blood T cell repertoires in COVID-19 (dated by TCRdb to about 2020). In terms of the full investigation: The collaborator samples originated in the United States, Italy and Spain and spanned the acute and convalescent phases of COVID-19. Nearly every sample came with metadata listing a de-identified subject ID, COVID-19 status, age in years and sex. The dataset comprised deeply sampled blood TCRbeta repertoires from subjects exposed to, actively infected with, or recovered from COVID-19. The prospective study material was composed of cDNA or gDNA derived from T cells, B-cell-depleted T cells, or PBMCs. The repertoires were released in a freely available public database intended as a resource for research on the immune response to SARS-CoV-2. Samples were obtained from the ongoing ImmuneRACE study (first 160 participants) and from over a thousand subjects provided by 6 global collaborators. HLA class I and class II types, where available, came from metadata supplied by the sample provider rather than from assay-based typing.

Results and caveats for the whole study, not just this receptor: The quantity of clinical and demographic metadata differed by source and by participant and was supplied without curation.

Recombination joined TRBV18 with TRBJ1-1; the best D guess is TRBD1, with 5 bases matching. The TCR sequence derives from a man aged 55 to 70 with active or convalescent COVID-19. The sequencing sample was made of peripheral blood. The DNA sequence follows: TGTGCCAGCTCACCCACTACAGGAATGAACACTGAAGCTTTCTTT. This translates into CASSPTTGMNTEAFF.